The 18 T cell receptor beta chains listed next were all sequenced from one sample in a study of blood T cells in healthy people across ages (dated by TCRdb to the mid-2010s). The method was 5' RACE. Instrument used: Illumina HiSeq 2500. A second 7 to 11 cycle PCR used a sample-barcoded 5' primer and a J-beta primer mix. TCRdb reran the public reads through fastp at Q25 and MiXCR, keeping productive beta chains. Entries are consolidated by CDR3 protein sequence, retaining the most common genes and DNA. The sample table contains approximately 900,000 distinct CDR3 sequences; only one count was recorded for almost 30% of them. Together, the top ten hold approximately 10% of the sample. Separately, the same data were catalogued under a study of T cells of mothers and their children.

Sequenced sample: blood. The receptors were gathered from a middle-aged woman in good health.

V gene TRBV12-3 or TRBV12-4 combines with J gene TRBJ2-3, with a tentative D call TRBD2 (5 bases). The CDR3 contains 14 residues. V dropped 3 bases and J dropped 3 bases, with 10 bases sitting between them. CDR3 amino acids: CASSFLARTDTQYF. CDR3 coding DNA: TGTGCCAGCAGTTTCCTAGCTAGAACAGATACGCAGTATTTT.

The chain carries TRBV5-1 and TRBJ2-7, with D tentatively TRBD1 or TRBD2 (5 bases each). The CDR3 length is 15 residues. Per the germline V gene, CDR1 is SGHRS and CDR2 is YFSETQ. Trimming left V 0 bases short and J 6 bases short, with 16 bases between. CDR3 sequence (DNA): TGCGCCAGCAGCTTGGGATACCCCGGGACCCGCGAGCAGTACTTC. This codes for CASSLGYPGTREQYF.

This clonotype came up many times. The DNA of the CDR3 is TGTGCCAGTGGTCGGACAGGGCAAGAGACCCAGTACTTC. Encoded protein: CASGRTGQETQYF. The chain recombines TRBV6-1 with TRBJ2-5; 8 bases match TRBD1. From germline, CDR1 is MNHNS and CDR2 SASEGT. The CDR3 spans 13 residues. V lost 9 bases to trimming and J lost 2 bases; unmatched junction nucleotides: 5.

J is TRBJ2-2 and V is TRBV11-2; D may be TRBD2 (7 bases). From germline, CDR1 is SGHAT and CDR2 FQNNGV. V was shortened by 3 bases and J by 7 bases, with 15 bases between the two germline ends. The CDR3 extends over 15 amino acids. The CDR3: CASSFRGGQSGELFF. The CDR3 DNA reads TGTGCCAGCAGCTTTAGGGGGGGCCAGAGCGGGGAGCTGTTTTTT.

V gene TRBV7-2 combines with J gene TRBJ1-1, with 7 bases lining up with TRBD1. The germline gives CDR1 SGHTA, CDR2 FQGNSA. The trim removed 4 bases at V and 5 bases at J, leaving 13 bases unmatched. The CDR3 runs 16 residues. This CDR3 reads CASSWGPDRPGTEAFF. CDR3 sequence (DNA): TGTGCCAGCAGCTGGGGACCGGACAGGCCTGGGACTGAAGCTTTCTTT.

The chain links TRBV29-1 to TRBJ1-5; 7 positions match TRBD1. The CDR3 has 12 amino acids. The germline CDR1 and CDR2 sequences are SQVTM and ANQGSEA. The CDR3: CSTGDGNQPQHF. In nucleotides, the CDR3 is TGCAGTACAGGGGACGGAAATCAGCCCCAGCATTTT.

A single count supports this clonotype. The DNA of the CDR3 is TGTGCCAGCAGGAGCCCAGTGGCAGGCGGCTACACCTTC. It yields the protein CASRSPVAGGYTF. The chain uses TRBV28 and TRBJ1-2; D call uncertain. V was cut by 6 bases and J by 8 bases, with 16 bases left in between. The germline V gene encodes CDR1 MDHEN and CDR2 SYDVKM. The CDR3 loop spans 13 amino acids.

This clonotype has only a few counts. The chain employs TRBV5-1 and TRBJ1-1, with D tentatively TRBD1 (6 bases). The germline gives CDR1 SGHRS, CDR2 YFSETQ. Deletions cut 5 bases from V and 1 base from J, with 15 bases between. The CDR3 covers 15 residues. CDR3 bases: TGCGCCAGCAGACGGGGGCGGGGCGAGAACACTGAAGCTTTCTTT. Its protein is CASRRGRGENTEAFF.

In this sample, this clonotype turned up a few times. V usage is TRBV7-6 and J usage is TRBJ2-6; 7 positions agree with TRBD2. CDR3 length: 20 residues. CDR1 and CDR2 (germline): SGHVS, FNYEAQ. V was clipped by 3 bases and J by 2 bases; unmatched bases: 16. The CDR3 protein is CASSLPGTTKTPTGANVLTF. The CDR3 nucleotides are TGTGCCAGCAGCTTGCCAGGGACTACCAAGACCCCAACTGGGGCCAACGTCCTGACTTTC.

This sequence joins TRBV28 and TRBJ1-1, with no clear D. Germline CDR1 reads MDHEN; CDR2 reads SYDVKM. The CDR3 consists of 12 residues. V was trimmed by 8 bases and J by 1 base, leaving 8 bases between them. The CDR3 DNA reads TGTGCCAGCGCCCGGTGGAACACTGAAGCTTTCTTT. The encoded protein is CASARWNTEAFF.

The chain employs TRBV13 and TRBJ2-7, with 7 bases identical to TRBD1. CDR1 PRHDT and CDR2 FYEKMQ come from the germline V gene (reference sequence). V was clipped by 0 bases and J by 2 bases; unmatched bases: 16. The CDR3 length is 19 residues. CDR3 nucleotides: TGTGCCAGCAGCTTAGGTGGCAGGGGGTCCCCCACTCCGACCTACGAGCAGTACTTC. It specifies CASSLGGRGSPTPTYEQYF.

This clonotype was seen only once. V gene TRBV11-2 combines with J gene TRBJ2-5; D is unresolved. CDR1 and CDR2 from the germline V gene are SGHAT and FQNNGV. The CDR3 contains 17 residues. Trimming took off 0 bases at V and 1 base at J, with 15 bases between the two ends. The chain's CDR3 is CASSLESGSLLQETQYF. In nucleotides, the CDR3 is TGTGCCAGCAGCTTAGAGTCTGGCAGTCTTCTCCAAGAGACCCAGTACTTC.

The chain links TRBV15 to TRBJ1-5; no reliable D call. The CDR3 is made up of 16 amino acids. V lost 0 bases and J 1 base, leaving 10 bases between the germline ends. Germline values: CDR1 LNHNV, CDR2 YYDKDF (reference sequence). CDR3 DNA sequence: TGTGCCACCAGCAGAGAGATGGCGGCCAGCAATCAGCCCCAGCATTTT. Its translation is CATSREMAASNQPQHF.

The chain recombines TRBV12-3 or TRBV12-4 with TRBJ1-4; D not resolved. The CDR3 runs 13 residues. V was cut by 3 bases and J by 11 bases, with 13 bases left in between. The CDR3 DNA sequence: TGTGCCAGCAGTTTTGATACGGCCCAGAAACTGTTTTTT. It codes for CASSFDTAQKLFF.

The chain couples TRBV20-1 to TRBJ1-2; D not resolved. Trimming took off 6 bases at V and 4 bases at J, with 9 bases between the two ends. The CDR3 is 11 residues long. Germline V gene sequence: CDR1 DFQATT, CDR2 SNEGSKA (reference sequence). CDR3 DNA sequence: TGCAGTGCCGTTGCACGCTATGGCTACACCTTC. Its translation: CSAVARYGYTF.

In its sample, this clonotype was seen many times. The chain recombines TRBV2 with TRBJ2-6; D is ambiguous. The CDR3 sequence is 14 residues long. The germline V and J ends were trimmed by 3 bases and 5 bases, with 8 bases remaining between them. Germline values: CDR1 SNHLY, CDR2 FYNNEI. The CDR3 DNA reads TGTGCCAGCAGTGAGCCCCCCCGGGCCAACGTCCTGACTTTC. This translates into CASSEPPRANVLTF.

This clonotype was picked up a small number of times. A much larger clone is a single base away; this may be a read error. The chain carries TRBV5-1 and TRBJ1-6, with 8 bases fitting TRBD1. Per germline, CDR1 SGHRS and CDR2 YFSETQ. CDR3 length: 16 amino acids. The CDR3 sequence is CASSRTTGEGNSPRHF. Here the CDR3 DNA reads TGCGCCAGCAGCCGAACGACAGGGGAGGGTAATTCACCCCGCCACTTT.

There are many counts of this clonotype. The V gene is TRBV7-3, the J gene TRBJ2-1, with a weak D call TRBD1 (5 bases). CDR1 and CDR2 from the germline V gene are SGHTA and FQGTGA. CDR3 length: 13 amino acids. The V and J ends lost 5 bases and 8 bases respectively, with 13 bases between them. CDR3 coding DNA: TGTGCCAGCAGCCCGGCAGGGTTCGATGAGCAGTTCTTC. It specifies CASSPAGFDEQFF.